The following is a TCR beta chain sequence with its context. Antigen unknown. 13 Jbeta primers and 60 Vbeta primers were used for the PCR. The repertoire was sequenced with immunoSEQ multiplex PCR; TCRdb's copy has only in-frame clones and lacks some. Altogether 170,000 or so clones are present, 79% being singletons, with the ten largest covering approximately 0.7%. The sample is drawn from a study of cytomegalovirus exposure and HLA in healthy donors. Trimming shortened V by 0 bases and J by 2 bases, and 17 bases separated the two germline ends. This CDR3 spans 18 amino acids. From germline, CDR1 is SGHDT and CDR2 YYEEEE. Regarding the study as a whole: Most TCR sequences were uncommon, yet certain public TCRs appeared in many donors. The study recorded 160 or so TCR beta chains that were cytomegalovirus-associated.

The chain combines TRBV5-6 with TRBJ2-2; a weak D match, TRBD1 (6 bases). Specimen: PBMCs. The sequence derives from a middle-aged woman in good health and CMV-seronegative. The DNA for the CDR3 is TGTGCCAGCAGCTTGGGTCCTCACCACAGGGATAACACCGGGGAGCTGTTTTTT. Protein: CASSLGPHHRDNTGELFF.